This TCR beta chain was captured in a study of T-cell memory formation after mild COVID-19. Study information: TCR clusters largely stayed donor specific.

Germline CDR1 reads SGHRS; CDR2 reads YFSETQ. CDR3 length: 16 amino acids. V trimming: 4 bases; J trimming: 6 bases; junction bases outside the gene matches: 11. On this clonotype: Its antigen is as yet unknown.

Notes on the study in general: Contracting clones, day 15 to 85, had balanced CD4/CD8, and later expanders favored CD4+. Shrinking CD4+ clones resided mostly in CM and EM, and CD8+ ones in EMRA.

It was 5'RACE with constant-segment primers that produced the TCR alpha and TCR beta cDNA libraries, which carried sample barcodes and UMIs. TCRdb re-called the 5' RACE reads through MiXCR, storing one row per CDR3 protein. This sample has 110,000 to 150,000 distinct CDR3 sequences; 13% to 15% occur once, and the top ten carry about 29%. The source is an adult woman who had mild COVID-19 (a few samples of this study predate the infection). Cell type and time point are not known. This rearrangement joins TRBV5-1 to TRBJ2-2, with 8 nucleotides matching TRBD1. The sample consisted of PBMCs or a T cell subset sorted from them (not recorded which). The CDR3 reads CASSQKGQEAAGELFF. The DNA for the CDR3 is TGCGCCAGCAGCCAAAAGGGACAGGAGGCCGCCGGGGAGCTGTTTTTT. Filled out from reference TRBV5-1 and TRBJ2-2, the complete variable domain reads KAGVTQTPRYLIKTRGQQVTLSCSPISGHRSVSWYQQTPGQGLQFLFEYFSETQRNKGNFPGRFSGRQFSNSRSEMNVSTLELGDSALYLCASSQKGQEAAGELFFGEGSRLTVL.